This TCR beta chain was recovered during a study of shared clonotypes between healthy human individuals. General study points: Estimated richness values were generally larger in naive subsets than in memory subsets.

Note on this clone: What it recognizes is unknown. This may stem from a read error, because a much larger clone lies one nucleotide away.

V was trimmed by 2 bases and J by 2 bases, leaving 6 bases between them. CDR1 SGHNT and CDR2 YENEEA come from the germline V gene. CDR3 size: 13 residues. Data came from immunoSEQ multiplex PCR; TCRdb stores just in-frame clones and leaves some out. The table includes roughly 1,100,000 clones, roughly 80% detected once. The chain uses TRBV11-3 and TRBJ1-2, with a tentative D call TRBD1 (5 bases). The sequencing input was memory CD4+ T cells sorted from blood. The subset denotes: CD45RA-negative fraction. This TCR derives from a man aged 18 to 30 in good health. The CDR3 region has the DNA TGTGCCAGCAGCTTACGACAGAACTATGGCTACACCTTC. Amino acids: CASSLRQNYGYTF.